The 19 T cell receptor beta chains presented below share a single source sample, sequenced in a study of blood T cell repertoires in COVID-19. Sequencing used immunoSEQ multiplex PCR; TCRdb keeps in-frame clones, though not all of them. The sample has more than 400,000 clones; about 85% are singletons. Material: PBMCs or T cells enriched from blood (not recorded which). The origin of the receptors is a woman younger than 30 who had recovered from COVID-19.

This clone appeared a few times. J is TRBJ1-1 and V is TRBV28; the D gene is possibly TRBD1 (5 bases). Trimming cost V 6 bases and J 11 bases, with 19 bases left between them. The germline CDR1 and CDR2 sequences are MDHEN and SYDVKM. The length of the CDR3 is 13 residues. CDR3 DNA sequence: TGTGCCAGCAGGCAGGGTAATTCAGGAGTGGCTTTCTTT. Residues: CASRQGNSGVAFF.

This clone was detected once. The CDR3 nucleotides are TGCGCCAGCAGCGTCGGGGAGAACACCGGGGAGCTGTTTTTT. Its translation: CASSVGENTGELFF. The chain uses TRBV5-1 and TRBJ2-2; maybe TRBD2 (5 bases). This CDR3 spans 14 amino acids. V shed 4 bases and J shed 1 base, with 8 bases lying between them. Germline CDR1 reads SGHRS; CDR2 reads YFSETQ.

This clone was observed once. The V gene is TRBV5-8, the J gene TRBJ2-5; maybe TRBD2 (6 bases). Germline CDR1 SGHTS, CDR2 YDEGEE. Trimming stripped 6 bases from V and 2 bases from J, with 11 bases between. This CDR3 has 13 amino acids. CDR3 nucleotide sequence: TGTGCCAGCACCCGGGACTTACAAGAGACCCAGTACTTC. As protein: CASTRDLQETQYF.

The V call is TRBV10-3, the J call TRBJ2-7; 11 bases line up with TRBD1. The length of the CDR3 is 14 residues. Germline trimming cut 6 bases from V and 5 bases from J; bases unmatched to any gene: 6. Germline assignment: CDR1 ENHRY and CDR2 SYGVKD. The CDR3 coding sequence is TGTGCCATCAGCGGGACAGGGGGGGCAAACGAGCAGTACTTC. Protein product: CAISGTGGANEQYF.

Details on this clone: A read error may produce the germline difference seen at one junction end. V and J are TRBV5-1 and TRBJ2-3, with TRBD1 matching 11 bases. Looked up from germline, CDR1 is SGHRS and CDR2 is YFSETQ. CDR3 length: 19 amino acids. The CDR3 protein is CASSLGPTGGQGAQFMALF. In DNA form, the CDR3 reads TGCGCCAGCAGCTTGGGCCCCACGGGAGGACAGGGGGCGCAGTTTATGGCCCTTTTT.

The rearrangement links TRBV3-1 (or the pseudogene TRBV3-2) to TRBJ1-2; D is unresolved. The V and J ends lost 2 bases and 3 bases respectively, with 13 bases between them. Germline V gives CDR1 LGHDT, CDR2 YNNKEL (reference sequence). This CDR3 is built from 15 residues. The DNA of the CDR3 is TGTGCCAGCAGCCAATGGCTAGGTCCGGACTATGGCTACACCTTC. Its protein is CASSQWLGPDYGYTF.

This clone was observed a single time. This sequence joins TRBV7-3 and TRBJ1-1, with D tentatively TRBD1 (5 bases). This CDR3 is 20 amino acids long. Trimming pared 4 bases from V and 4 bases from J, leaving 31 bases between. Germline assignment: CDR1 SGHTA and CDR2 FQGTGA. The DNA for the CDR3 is TGTGCCAGCAGCTCCGCCACCCCCGTCCCGGGACTTTTGAGAGGCACTGAAGCTTTCTTT. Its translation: CASSSATPVPGLLRGTEAFF.

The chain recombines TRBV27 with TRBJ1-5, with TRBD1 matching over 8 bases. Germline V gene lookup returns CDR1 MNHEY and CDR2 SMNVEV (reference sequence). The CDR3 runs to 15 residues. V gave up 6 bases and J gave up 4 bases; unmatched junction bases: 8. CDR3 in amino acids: CASSPRTGPNQPQHF. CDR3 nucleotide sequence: TGTGCCAGCAGCCCCCGGACAGGGCCAAATCAGCCCCAGCATTTT.

CDR3 sequence reads: CASSQEGNTGDQPQHF. Written as DNA, the CDR3 is TGCGCCAGCAGCCAAGAAGGTAATACAGGGGATCAGCCCCAGCATTTT. The rearrangement joins TRBV4-1 to TRBJ1-5, with TRBD1 identical over 7 bases. CDR1 MGHRA and CDR2 YSYEKL come from the germline V gene. The junction had 7 bases not matched to a gene; V was cut back by 0 bases and J by 5 bases. The CDR3 sequence is 16 residues long.

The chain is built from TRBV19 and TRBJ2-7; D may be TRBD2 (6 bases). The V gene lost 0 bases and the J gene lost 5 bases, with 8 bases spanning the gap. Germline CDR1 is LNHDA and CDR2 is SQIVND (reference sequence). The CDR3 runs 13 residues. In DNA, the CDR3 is TGTGCCAGTAGTATAGATCGGGAGAACGAGCAGTACTTC. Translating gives CASSIDRENEQYF.

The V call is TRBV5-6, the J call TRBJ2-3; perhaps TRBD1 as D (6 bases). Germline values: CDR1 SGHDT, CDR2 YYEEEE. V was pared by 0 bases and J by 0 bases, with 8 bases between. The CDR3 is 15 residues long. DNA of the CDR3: TGTGCCAGCAGCTTGGAAAGGGGGAGCACAGATACGCAGTATTTT. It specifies CASSLERGSTDTQYF.

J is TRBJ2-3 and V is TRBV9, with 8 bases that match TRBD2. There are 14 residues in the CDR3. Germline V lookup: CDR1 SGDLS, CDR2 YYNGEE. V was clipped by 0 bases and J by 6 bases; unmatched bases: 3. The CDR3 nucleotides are TGTGCCAGCAGCGTAGCGGGGGGGCCTGATACGCAGTATTTT. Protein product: CASSVAGGPDTQYF.

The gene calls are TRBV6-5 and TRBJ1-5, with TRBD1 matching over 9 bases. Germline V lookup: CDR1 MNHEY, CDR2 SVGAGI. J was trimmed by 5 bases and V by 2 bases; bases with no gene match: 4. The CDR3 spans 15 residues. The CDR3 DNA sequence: TGTGCCAGCAGTTACCGGACAGGGGTACATCAGCCCCAGCATTTT. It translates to CASSYRTGVHQPQHF.

The CDR3 DNA follows: TGTGCCAGCAGTACAGGGGTAAAAGGCTACACCTTC. Amino acid sequence: CASSTGVKGYTF. The chain joins TRBV28 to TRBJ1-2; 7 nucleotides align to TRBD1. The CDR3 contains 12 residues. Germline V gives CDR1 MDHEN, CDR2 SYDVKM. Trimming removed 5 bases from V and 8 bases from J; junction bases left unmatched: 5.

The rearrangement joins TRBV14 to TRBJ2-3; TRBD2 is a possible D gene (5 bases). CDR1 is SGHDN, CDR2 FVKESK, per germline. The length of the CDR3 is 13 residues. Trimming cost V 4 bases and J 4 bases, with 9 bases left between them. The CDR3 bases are TGTGCCAGCAGCCTAGGACTCCCAGATACGCAGTATTTT. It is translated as CASSLGLPDTQYF.

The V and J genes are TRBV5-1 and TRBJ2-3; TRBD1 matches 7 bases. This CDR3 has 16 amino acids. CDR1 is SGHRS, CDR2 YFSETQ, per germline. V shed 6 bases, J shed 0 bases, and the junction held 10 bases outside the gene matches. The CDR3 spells CASTRQGWGSTDTQYF. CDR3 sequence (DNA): TGCGCCAGCACCCGACAGGGTTGGGGCAGCACAGATACGCAGTATTTT.

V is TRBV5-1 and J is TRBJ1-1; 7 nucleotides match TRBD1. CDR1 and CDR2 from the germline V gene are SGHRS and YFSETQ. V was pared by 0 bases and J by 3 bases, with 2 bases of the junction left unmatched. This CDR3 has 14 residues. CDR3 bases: TGCGCCAGCAGCTTGGCAGGGGGATACACTGAAGCTTTCTTT. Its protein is CASSLAGGYTEAFF.

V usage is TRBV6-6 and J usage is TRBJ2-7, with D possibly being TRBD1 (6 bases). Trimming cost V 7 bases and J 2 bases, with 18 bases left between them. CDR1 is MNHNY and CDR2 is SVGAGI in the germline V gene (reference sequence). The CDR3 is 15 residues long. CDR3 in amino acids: CASTDSGHPAYEQYF. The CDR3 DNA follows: TGTGCCAGCACCGACTCGGGACACCCAGCCTACGAGCAGTACTTC.

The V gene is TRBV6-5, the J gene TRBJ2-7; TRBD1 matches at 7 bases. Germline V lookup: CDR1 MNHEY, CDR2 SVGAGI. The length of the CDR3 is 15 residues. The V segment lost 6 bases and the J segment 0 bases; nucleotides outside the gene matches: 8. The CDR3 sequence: CASRKGQYSSYEQYF. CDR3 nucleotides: TGTGCCAGCAGGAAGGGACAGTACAGCTCCTACGAGCAGTACTTC.